These 5 T cell receptor beta chains share one sample of origin, sequenced in a study of technical replicates of blood from several donors. Assay used: immunoSEQ multiplex PCR; TCRdb lists only in-frame clones, some missing. The sample carries some 77,000 clones, about nine tenths recorded once. Sequencing was done on a sample of T cells isolated from PBMCs. These receptors all come from a human donor in good health.

The table lists this clone with a count of one. The chain has TRBV7-9 and TRBJ2-5, with D possibly TRBD1 on 6 matching bases. The V end was cut by 5 bases, the J end by 4 bases, with 20 bases between. Germline V CDR1 and CDR2: SEHNR, FQNEAQ (reference sequence). The CDR3 loop spans 16 amino acids. CDR3 coding DNA: TGTGCCAGCAGCATCTCTAACAGGGTAGAGGGAGAGACCCAGTACTTC. Residues: CASSISNRVEGETQYF.

This clone was counted between two and nine times. The rearrangement links TRBV10-2 to TRBJ1-1, with D hard to call. The CDR3 sequence is 12 residues long. Germline V gives CDR1 WSHSY, CDR2 SAAADI. Trimming took off 10 bases at V and 0 bases at J, with 9 bases between the two ends. CDR3 protein: CATEAMNTEAFF. The CDR3 nucleotides are TGCGCCACCGAAGCAATGAACACTGAAGCTTTCTTT.

J is TRBJ1-4 and V is TRBV30, with 7 bases aligning to TRBD1. Germline CDR1 GTSNPN, CDR2 SVGIG (reference sequence). V shed 4 bases, J shed 8 bases, and the junction held 16 bases outside the gene matches. The CDR3 is 16 amino acids. The CDR3 DNA reads as TGTGCCTGGAACCCAATGTCCGGGACAGTTGGGGAAAAACTGTTTTTT. Translating gives CAWNPMSGTVGEKLFF.

This chain uses TRBV11-2 with TRBJ2-7; 7 bases align to TRBD1. This CDR3 comprises 12 residues. Germline values: CDR1 SGHAT, CDR2 FQNNGV. Unmatched junction bases numbered 1, after V lost 5 bases and J lost 3 bases. For the CDR3, the DNA is TGTGCCAGCAGCCGACAGGGCTACGAGCAGTACTTC. This translates into CASSRQGYEQYF.

The chain recombines TRBV4-1 with TRBJ1-1, with D maybe TRBD1 (5 bases). The CDR3 extends over 18 amino acids. The V end lost 0 bases, the J end lost 0 bases, and 17 bases lay between the germline ends. Germline V lookup: CDR1 MGHRA, CDR2 YSYEKL. The CDR3 DNA follows: TGCGCCAGCAGCCAAGAAGGCGGGACCACCTACTTGAACACTGAAGCTTTCTTT. Encoded protein: CASSQEGGTTYLNTEAFF.